This T cell receptor (beta chain) was retrieved from a study of OX40 agonist ivuxolimab in advanced cancers. Sequenced by immunoSEQ multiplex PCR; TCRdb stores in-frame clones only, minus some. In the table there are roughly 56,000 clones, roughly 80% of which are singletons. This clone is a singleton in its sample. The CDR3 covers 16 residues. V lost 4 bases to trimming and J lost 4 bases, with 21 bases between them. Germline V gene sequence: CDR1 SGDLS, CDR2 YYNGEE. This TCR was sampled from an adult with an advanced solid tumor such as melanoma, head and neck, liver or kidney cancer. The chain employs TRBV9 and TRBJ2-7; maybe TRBD1 (6 bases). The source material was CD4+ or CD8+ T cells sorted from blood, sampled in a trial of the OX40 agonist ivuxolimab. Written as DNA, the CDR3 is TGTGCCAGCAGCCCTCGGGTGGATACAGGGTGGTACGAGCAGTACTTC. It is translated as CASSPRVDTGWYEQYF.